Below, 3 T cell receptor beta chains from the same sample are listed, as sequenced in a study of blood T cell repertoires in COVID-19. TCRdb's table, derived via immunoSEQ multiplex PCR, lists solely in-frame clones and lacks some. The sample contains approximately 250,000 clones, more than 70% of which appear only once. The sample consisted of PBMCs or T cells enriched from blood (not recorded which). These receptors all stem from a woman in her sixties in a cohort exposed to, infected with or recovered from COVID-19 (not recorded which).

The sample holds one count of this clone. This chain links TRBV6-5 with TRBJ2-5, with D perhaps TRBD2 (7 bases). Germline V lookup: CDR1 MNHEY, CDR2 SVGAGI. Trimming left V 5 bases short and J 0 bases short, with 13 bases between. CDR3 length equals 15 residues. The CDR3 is CASSLGGPYQETQYF. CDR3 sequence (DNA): TGTGCCAGCAGTCTGGGGGGGCCTTACCAAGAGACCCAGTACTTC.

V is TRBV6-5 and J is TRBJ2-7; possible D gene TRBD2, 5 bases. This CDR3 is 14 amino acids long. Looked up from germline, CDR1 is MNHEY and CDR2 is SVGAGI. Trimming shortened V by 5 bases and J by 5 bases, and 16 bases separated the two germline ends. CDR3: CASSIQRGGDEQYF. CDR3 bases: TGTGCCAGCAGTATACAGAGAGGAGGAGACGAGCAGTACTTC.

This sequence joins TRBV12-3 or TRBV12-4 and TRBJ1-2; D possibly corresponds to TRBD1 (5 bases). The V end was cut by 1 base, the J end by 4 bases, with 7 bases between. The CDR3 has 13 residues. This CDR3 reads CASSLGQGYGYTF. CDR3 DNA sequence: TGTGCCAGCAGTTTAGGGCAGGGCTATGGCTACACCTTC.